The 17 T cell receptor beta chains listed next were all sequenced from one sample in a study of memory CD4+ T cells and cytomegalovirus serostatus. The sort gate was single viable CD3+CD4+CD8-CD45RO+ cells for memory CD4+ T cells. Method: immunoSEQ multiplex PCR; TCRdb's copy keeps in-frame clones and lacks some. The sample shows around 40,000 clones, roughly 78% of them seen only once. Sequencing input: memory CD4+ T cells from blood. The receptors shown here come from an adult in good health and CMV-seronegative.

This chain joins TRBV23-1 and TRBJ2-4; no clear D gene. TRBV23-1 is an ORF, and what it does is uncertain. This CDR3 comprises 13 residues. Trimming took off 6 bases at V and 7 bases at J, with 13 bases between the two ends. This CDR3 reads CASRPSKSNIQYF. CDR3 DNA: TGCGCCAGCAGACCTTCAAAGTCCAACATTCAGTACTTC.

The table lists this clone with a few counts. CDR3 in DNA: TGTGCCAGCAGCGTAGATGACAGGGGGAAAGAGGCTTTCTTT. This encodes CASSVDDRGKEAFF. The rearrangement links TRBV9 to TRBJ1-1; 9 positions match TRBD1. This CDR3 spans 14 amino acids. V gave up 0 bases and J gave up 11 bases; unmatched junction bases: 8. CDR1 is SGDLS, CDR2 YYNGEE, per germline.

The CDR3 sequence: CASSLTRGTGVDEQYF. DNA for the CDR3: TGCGCCAGCAGCTTGACGAGGGGGACAGGGGTTGACGAGCAGTACTTC. The J gene is TRBJ2-7, the V gene TRBV5-1, with 10 bases identical to TRBD1. The CDR3 covers 16 residues. V lost 1 base to trimming and J lost 5 bases; unmatched junction nucleotides: 9. Germline values: CDR1 SGHRS, CDR2 YFSETQ.

The chain carries TRBV5-8 and TRBJ1-2; D uncertain. CDR1 and CDR2 from the germline V gene are SGHTS and YDEGEE. V gave up 0 bases and J gave up 4 bases, with 16 bases separating them. The CDR3 runs 16 residues. CDR3 sequence: CASSLDVSLVSYGYTF. In DNA form, the CDR3 reads TGTGCCAGCAGCTTGGACGTCTCCCTGGTCAGCTATGGCTACACCTTC. Supplemented by reference TRBV5-8 and TRBJ1-2, the full variable domain reads EAGVTQSPTHLIKTRGQQATLRCSPISGHTSVYWYQQALGLGLQFLLWYDEGEERNRGNFPPRFSGRQFPNYSSELNVNALELEDSALYLCASSLDVSLVSYGYTFGSGTRLTVV.

This clone was detected only once. Different DNA sequences within this sample yield the same CDR3. The chain is built from TRBV10-3 and TRBJ1-2, with 9 bases lining up with TRBD1. Trimming at V came to 10 bases and at J to 8 bases, leaving 8 bases not matched to a gene. Germline V gives CDR1 ENHRY, CDR2 SYGVKD. The CDR3 has 12 residues. CDR3 nucleotide sequence: TGTGCCACGAGGGGACAGGGCGACGGCTACACCTTC. Its translation: CATRGQGDGYTF.

This clone was recorded a few times. The chain couples TRBV6-5 to TRBJ1-1; no definite D call. Germline loops: CDR1 MNHEY, CDR2 SVGAGI. The CDR3 loop spans 14 amino acids. Trimming shortened V by 5 bases and J by 1 base, and 11 bases separated the two germline ends. Here the CDR3 DNA reads TGTGCCAGCAGTGCAGCGATGGGGAACACTGAAGCTTTCTTT. Encoded protein: CASSAAMGNTEAFF.

This clone appeared once. The chain carries TRBV7-2 and TRBJ1-5; 9 nucleotides align to TRBD1. The V and J ends lost 0 bases and 6 bases, in that order; junction bases with no gene match: 3. The CDR3 is 15 amino acids. The germline CDR1 and CDR2 sequences are SGHTA and FQGNSA. The CDR3 DNA reads as TGTGCCAGCAGCTTAGCGGGGACAGGGCGTCAGCCCCAGCATTTT. It codes for CASSLAGTGRQPQHF.

This clone was counted once. This chain uses TRBV2 with TRBJ2-5, with 7 bases lining up with TRBD1. CDR1 is SNHLY, CDR2 FYNNEI, per germline. The CDR3 runs to 14 residues. After removal of 2 bases from V and 5 bases from J, the junction contained 5 bases not matched to a gene. Written as DNA, the CDR3 is TGTGCCAGCAGTGAACGGATAGGGGGCGAGACCCAGTACTTC. Its translation: CASSERIGGETQYF.

The chain is built from TRBV9 and TRBJ1-3; TRBD1 might be the D (5 bases). V lost 3 bases and J lost 4, with 14 bases in between. The germline gives CDR1 SGDLS, CDR2 YYNGEE. This CDR3 has 15 amino acids. CDR3 sequence reads: CASSDARVSGNTIYF. In nucleotides, the CDR3 is TGTGCCAGCAGCGACGCCAGGGTCTCAGGAAACACCATATATTTT.

The chain is built from TRBV7-2 and TRBJ2-2; the D gene is possibly TRBD2 (6 bases). CDR1 is SGHTA and CDR2 is FQGNSA in the germline V gene. The CDR3 has 15 residues. Trimming shortened V by 5 bases and J by 5 bases, and 15 bases separated the two germline ends. The CDR3 loop reads CASSPGRRGTGELFF. The DNA for the CDR3 is TGTGCCAGCAGCCCGGGGCGGAGGGGAACCGGGGAGCTGTTTTTT.

In DNA, the CDR3 is TGTGCCAGCAGCTTAGAAGGGGGCGGCTTTTATGGCTACACCTTC. Translating gives CASSLEGGGFYGYTF. This chain links TRBV7-9 with TRBJ1-2, with TRBD1 identical over 7 bases. V lost 1 base to trimming and J lost 5 bases; unmatched junction nucleotides: 7. There are 15 residues in the CDR3. Germline V gene data show CDR1 as SEHNR and CDR2 as FQNEAQ (reference sequence).

The genes are TRBV27 and TRBJ2-5, with 7 bases identical to TRBD1. The germline V gene encodes CDR1 MNHEY and CDR2 SMNVEV (reference sequence). This CDR3 spans 16 amino acids. V gave up 5 bases and J gave up 7 bases; unmatched junction bases: 16. Written as DNA, the CDR3 is TGTGCCAGCAGTGATAACAGGGGCCCGGCCCGGAGGACCCAGTACTTC. Its protein product is CASSDNRGPARRTQYF.

The chain uses TRBV11-2 and TRBJ2-1; D might be TRBD1 or TRBD2, each matching 5 bases. The CDR3 is made up of 14 amino acids. CDR1 and CDR2 (germline): SGHAT, FQNNGV. The V gene lost 8 bases and the J gene lost 7 bases, with 18 bases spanning the gap. The CDR3 region has the DNA TGTGCCAGCCCCCAGGGACGCAGGCGAAATGAGCAGTTCTTC. Translated: CASPQGRRRNEQFF. Full variable domain (rest looked up from reference TRBV11-2 and TRBJ2-1): EAGVAQSPRYKIIEKRQSVAFWCNPISGHATLYWYQQILGQGPKLLIQFQNNGVVDDSQLPKDRFSAERLKGVDSTLKIQPAKLEDSAVYLCASPQGRRRNEQFFGPGTRLTVL.

J is TRBJ1-4 and V is TRBV6-5; D remains ambiguous. The CDR3 totals 13 residues. V shed 5 bases and J shed 7 bases, with 11 bases lying between them. CDR1 and CDR2 (germline): MNHEY, SVGAGI. DNA for the CDR3: TGTGCCAGCAGTACGTCAGCCCGTGAAAAACTGTTTTTT. It is translated as CASSTSAREKLFF.

The rearrangement links TRBV5-6 to TRBJ1-1; 7 nucleotides match TRBD1. Germline V lookup: CDR1 SGHDT, CDR2 YYEEEE. V shed 2 bases, J shed 0 bases, and the junction held 10 bases outside the gene matches. The CDR3 spans 17 residues. The CDR3 nucleotides are TGTGCCAGCAGCTTATTCGCCCAGGGGGGATTGAACACTGAAGCTTTCTTT. This encodes CASSLFAQGGLNTEAFF.

This clone was detected once. The CDR3 region has the DNA TGTGCCAGCAGTGGACAGGGACATTCACCCCTCCACTTT. Translating gives CASSGQGHSPLHF. This chain connects TRBV6-6 to TRBJ1-6; 8 bases line up with TRBD1. CDR3 length: 13 amino acids. The germline V gene encodes CDR1 MNHNY and CDR2 SVGAGI (reference sequence). J lost 8 bases, V lost 5 bases, and 2 bases had no gene match.

The chain is built from TRBV30 and TRBJ2-5, with D perhaps being TRBD1 or TRBD2 (5 bases each). Germline V gene sequence: CDR1 GTSNPN, CDR2 SVGIG (reference sequence). There are 11 residues in the CDR3. V was trimmed by 2 bases and J by 5 bases, leaving 6 bases between them. The CDR3 spells CAWSWGETQYF. CDR3 nucleotides: TGTGCCTGGAGTTGGGGGGAGACCCAGTACTTC.